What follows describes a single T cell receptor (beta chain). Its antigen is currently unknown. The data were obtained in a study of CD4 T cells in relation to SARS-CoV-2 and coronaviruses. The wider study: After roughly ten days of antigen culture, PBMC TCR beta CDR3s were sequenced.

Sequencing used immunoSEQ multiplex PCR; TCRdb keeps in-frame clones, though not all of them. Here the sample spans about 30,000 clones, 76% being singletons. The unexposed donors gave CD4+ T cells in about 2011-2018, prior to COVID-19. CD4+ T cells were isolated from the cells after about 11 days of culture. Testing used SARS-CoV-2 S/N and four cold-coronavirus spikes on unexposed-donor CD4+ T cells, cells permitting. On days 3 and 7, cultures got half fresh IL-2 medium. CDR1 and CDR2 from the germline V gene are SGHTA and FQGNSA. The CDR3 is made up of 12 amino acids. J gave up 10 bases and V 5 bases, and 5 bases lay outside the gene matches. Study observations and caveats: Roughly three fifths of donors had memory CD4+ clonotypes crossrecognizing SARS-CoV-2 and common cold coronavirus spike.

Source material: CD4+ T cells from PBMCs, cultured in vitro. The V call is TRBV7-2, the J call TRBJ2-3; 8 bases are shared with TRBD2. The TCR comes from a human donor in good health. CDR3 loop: CASSLGLVPQYF. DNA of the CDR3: TGTGCCAGCAGCCTGGGACTAGTCCCGCAGTATTTT.